Listed below are T cell receptor beta chains from one sample, sequenced in a study of blood T cell repertoires in COVID-19. Sequencing used immunoSEQ multiplex PCR; TCRdb keeps in-frame clones, though not all of them. This table has about 230,000 clones, about nine tenths appearing once. The sample comprised peripheral blood. These receptors were collected from a man younger than 45 with COVID-19, enrolled during active disease. Both conserved end residues are part of each CDR3. A D gene is named only where the DNA matches it firmly. Rows give clone size only sometimes, using once, few, many, or a class for an expanded clone.

TRBJ1-5	-	TRBV6-1	-	TGTGCCAGCAGTGAAGGGTCAGGGGCTAGGAATCAGCCCCAGCATTTT	CASSEGSGARNQPQHF
TRBJ2-7	once	TRBV6-6	-	TGTGCCAGCAGTCCGAGGTGGGGCAGGTCCCATCCTTCCTACGAGCAGTACTTC	CASSPRWGRSHPSYEQYF
TRBJ2-3	few	TRBV7-9	TRBD1	TGTGCCAGCAGCTACCGGGACAGGGCGCTGGATACGCAGTATTTT	CASSYRDRALDTQYF
TRBJ2-2	-	TRBV5-6	TRBD2	TGTGCCAGCAGCTTGAGGGGGACTAGTTCCACCGGGGAGCTGTTTTTT	CASSLRGTSSTGELFF
TRBJ1-5	-	TRBV25-1	-	TGTGCCAGCACCACAGGGAATCAGCCCCAGCATTTT	CASTTGNQPQHF
TRBJ2-3	-	TRBV15	-	TGTGCCACCAGCAGGGGGAGGGATACGCAGTATTTT	CATSRGRDTQYF
TRBJ1-1	-	TRBV15	-	TGTGCCACCAGCAGGCGGCGGGACACTGAAGCTTTCTTT	CATSRRRDTEAFF
TRBJ2-7	-	TRBV27	TRBD1	TGTGCCAGCACTTTCAGACAGGGGAGTTTCTACGAGCAGTACTTC	CASTFRQGSFYEQYF
TRBJ1-6	-	TRBV4-3	-	TGCGCCAGCAGCCCTTACCAACAGGCTGTGAGCTCCTATAATTCACCCCTCCACTTT	CASSPYQQAVSSYNSPLHF
TRBJ1-5	-	TRBV30	-	TGTGCCTGGAGTCCGGACACCGTCCAGCCCCAGCATTTT	CAWSPDTVQPQHF
TRBJ1-2	-	TRBV11-2	-	TGTGCCAGCAGCTTAATCGCAGGGTATGTCGGCTACACCTTC	CASSLIAGYVGYTF
TRBJ1-1	-	TRBV18	-	TGTGCCAGCTCACCAATCCAGGGTACGACTGAAGCTTTCTTT	CASSPIQGTTEAFF
TRBJ1-6	-	TRBV5-1	TRBD1	TGCGCCAGCAGCTTGCGACAGGGTAATTCACCCCTCCACTTT	CASSLRQGNSPLHF
TRBJ2-7	-	TRBV28	TRBD2	TGTGCCAGCAGTTTGGAAATAGCGGGGGCCTACGAGCAGTACTTC	CASSLEIAGAYEQYF
TRBJ1-2	-	TRBV3-1/TRBV3-2	-	TGTGCCAGCAGCCCGGACAGTAACTATGGCTACACCTTC	CASSPDSNYGYTF
TRBJ1-1	few	TRBV19	TRBD1	TGTGCCAGTAGTACCTTCCCGGGACAGGGGGCTGACACTGAAGCTTTCTTT	CASSTFPGQGADTEAFF
TRBJ2-7	-	TRBV4-1	TRBD2	TGCGCCAGCAGCTATAATAGCGGGAGTAGTTACGAGCAGTACTTC	CASSYNSGSSYEQYF
TRBJ2-7	-	TRBV6-2/TRBV6-3	TRBD1	TGTGCCAGCAGTCGACAGGGGGCCTCCTACGAGCAGTACTTC	CASSRQGASYEQYF
TRBJ1-2	-	TRBV7-2	-	TGTGCCAGCAGCAAAAACGAGGGCGGAGGCTATGGCTACACCTTC	CASSKNEGGGYGYTF
TRBJ1-5	few	TRBV15	TRBD1	TGTGCCACCAGCAGTGACCGACAGGGAACCCAGCATTTT	CATSSDRQGTQHF
TRBJ1-1	-	TRBV3-1/TRBV3-2	-	TGTGCCAGCAGCCAAGCCAGGGTCCGCGCCAGGGGCACTGAAGCTTTCTTT	CASSQARVRARGTEAFF
TRBJ2-1	-	TRBV7-6	TRBD2	TGTGCCAGCAGTCCTAGCGGGGGGCAATCCTACAATGAGCAGTTCTTC	CASSPSGGQSYNEQFF
TRBJ2-7	-	TRBV7-3	-	TGTGCCAGCAGCTTAACCGGCGATCGGACTAACCGCTACGAGCAGTACTTC	CASSLTGDRTNRYEQYF
TRBJ1-2	-	TRBV19	TRBD1	TGTGCCAGTAGTAGACAGGGAACGTCTTACGGCTACACCTTC	CASSRQGTSYGYTF
TRBJ1-5	-	TRBV2	-	TGTGCCAGCAGTACAAGCGGTTACCAGCCCCAGCATTTT	CASSTSGYQPQHF
TRBJ1-1	once	TRBV9	-	TGTGCCAGCAGCGTAGATGAGGGTGACACTGAAGCTTTCTTT	CASSVDEGDTEAFF
TRBJ1-1	-	TRBV9	TRBD1	TGTGCCAGCAGCGAAGGGGGCTCGGGGACTGAAGCTTTCTTT	CASSEGGSGTEAFF
TRBJ2-1	-	TRBV15	TRBD1	TGTGCCACCAGCAGAGATAGGTTGGGGGACAGGCTATACAATGAGCAGTTCTTC	CATSRDRLGDRLYNEQFF
TRBJ1-6	-	TRBV9	-	TGTGCCAGCAGCGCTTCAGCGTCTAATAATTCACCCCTCCACTTT	CASSASASNNSPLHF
TRBJ1-4	-	TRBV29-1	-	TGCAGCGTTCAGTACAGGGTACCTAATGAAAAACTGTTTTTT	CSVQYRVPNEKLFF
TRBJ2-3	-	TRBV4-3	TRBD1	TGCGCCAGCAGCCAACCCGACAGGGGGCTGGGAGATACGCAGTATTTT	CASSQPDRGLGDTQYF
TRBJ1-5	few	TRBV4-2	-	TGTGCCAGCAGCCCGGGAGGGGGTCAAAGCAATCAGCCCCAGCATTTT	CASSPGGGQSNQPQHF
TRBJ2-7	-	TRBV27	-	TGTGCCAGCAGACCCGGGACTCCGTCCTACGAGCAGTACTTC	CASRPGTPSYEQYF
TRBJ1-1	-	TRBV5-1	-	TGCGCCAGCAGCGCCACAGGCGGAGCTTTCTTT	CASSATGGAFF
TRBJ1-4	-	TRBV5-5	-	TGTGCCAGCAGCTCTAGGACTTCGCCCCAGGAAAAACTGTTTTTT	CASSSRTSPQEKLFF
TRBJ2-5	-	TRBV9	TRBD1	TGTGCCAGCAGCCTCCGGGCAGGGGGTAGGGAGACCCAGTACTTC	CASSLRAGGRETQYF
TRBJ2-7	-	TRBV6-5	-	TGTGCCAGCCTCCAGATTGGCTTTGGCGGAGAGCAGTACTTC	CASLQIGFGGEQYF
TRBJ1-1	once	TRBV6-1	-	TGTGCCAGCAGTGCGCCGAACAGGGCGATGAACACTGAAGCTTTCTTT	CASSAPNRAMNTEAFF
TRBJ1-1	-	TRBV10-3	-	TGTGCCATCAGTGAGTCAGCAGGGTTTTGGGGCAAAGCCTTCTTT	CAISESAGFWGKAFF
TRBJ1-5	-	TRBV28	-	TGTGCCAGCAGGGACACCCTTAGTCAGCCCCAGCATTTT	CASRDTLSQPQHF
TRBJ2-7	-	TRBV11-2	TRBD1	TGTGCCAGCAGCTTAGTCCTTGGGACAGGGCGGTTTGAGCAGTACTTC	CASSLVLGTGRFEQYF
TRBJ2-7	-	TRBV28	TRBD1	TGTGCCAGCAGCCCCCGCGACAGGGGGCACGAGCAATACTTC	CASSPRDRGHEQYF
TRBJ2-1	-	TRBV20-1	TRBD2	TGCAGTGCTAGTTATGGGGCGGGAGGGCCCCAAAACAATGAGCAGTTCTTC	CSASYGAGGPQNNEQFF
TRBJ2-7	-	TRBV6-5	-	TGTGCCAGCAGTTACGGGGCAGGGCATATCGCCGAGCAGTACTTC	CASSYGAGHIAEQYF
TRBJ1-1	-	TRBV5-1	TRBD1	TGCGCCAGCTCCACCTCGGGACAGGGCTACACTGAAGCTTTCTTT	CASSTSGQGYTEAFF
TRBJ1-2	-	TRBV24-1	TRBD1	TGTGCCACCAGTGATTTGGGGTATCAGGGGGCGCAGCCCTATGGCTACACCTTC	CATSDLGYQGAQPYGYTF
TRBJ1-2	-	TRBV5-1	-	TGCGCCAGCAGCTTGGAAGGCCAGGGTGATGGCTACACCTTC	CASSLEGQGDGYTF
TRBJ1-2	-	TRBV30	TRBD1	TGTGCCTGGAGGGTGGGGACAGGGGGCTATGGCTACACCTTC	CAWRVGTGGYGYTF